The 17 T cell receptor beta chains in this list originate from one sample, sequenced in a study of CXCR3-negative and CXCR3-positive naive CD8 T cells. The TRB cDNA libraries were prepared by 5' RACE with UMI labels. TCRdb reworked the 5' RACE reads into one entry per CDR3 protein, no DNA. The sample's table shows over 95,000 distinct CDR3 sequences. These receptors are not linked to any known antigen. Study conclusions and caveats: TRB CDR3s were more hydrophobic in CXCR3-positive than in CXCR3-negative naive cells.

Sequenced input: naive CXCR3+ CD8+ T cells from blood. The sample's subset: CD45RO-CCR7+CD27+CD95- naive CD8+ T cells expressing CXCR3 (TNR3+). Source of these receptors: a human donor in good health. Some clones in this sample may be carry-over from other donors' samples.

This sequence joins TRBV6-2 or TRBV6-3 and TRBJ1-4; the TRBD1 assignment by TCRdb is unverifiable without DNA. Per the germline V gene, CDR1 is MNHEY and CDR2 is SVGEGT. This CDR3 has 13 amino acids. CDR3: CASADSFNEKLFF.

This CDR3 reads CASSFGGAAGDYNEQFF. The chain employs TRBV28 and TRBJ2-1; TCRdb selects TRBD2, and the lack of DNA leaves this call unchecked. The CDR3 totals 17 residues. CDR1 is MDHEN, CDR2 SYDVKM, per germline.

The V and J genes are TRBV27 and TRBJ2-7; TCRdb indicates TRBD1, and absent DNA this call remains unverified. The CDR3 totals 14 residues. Germline lookup yields CDR1 MNHEY and CDR2 SMNVEV (reference sequence). The CDR3 loop is CASSYWPGGYEQYF.

J is TRBJ2-3 and V is TRBV13; TCRdb gives TRBD2 as the D gene, but with no DNA this cannot be confirmed. Germline lookup yields CDR1 PRHDT and CDR2 FYEKMQ (reference sequence). There are 19 residues in the CDR3. CDR3 protein: CASSLGYGLAGVYEDTQYF.

The gene calls are TRBV29-1 and TRBJ2-1; there is no DNA to check the TCRdb D call of TRBD2. The CDR3 is 18 residues long. Germline CDR1 reads SQVTM; CDR2 reads ANQGSEA. The CDR3 loop is CSVERQASGRRSYNEQFF.

The chain carries TRBV6-5 and TRBJ2-1. Germline CDR1 is MNHEY and CDR2 is SVGAGI. The CDR3 sequence is 17 residues long. The CDR3 loop reads CASSSTWAANSYNEQFF.

The V and J genes are TRBV4-1 and TRBJ1-1; TCRdb reports TRBD1, a call that lacks DNA to check it against. Per the germline V gene, CDR1 is MGHRA and CDR2 is YSYEKL. This CDR3 spans 15 amino acids. The CDR3 region is CASSQSDRANTEAFF.

V gene TRBV6-5 combines with J gene TRBJ2-3. This CDR3 spans 15 amino acids. Per the germline V gene, CDR1 is MNHEY and CDR2 is SVGAGI. CDR3: CASSYSIASTDTQYF.

The chain links TRBV27 to TRBJ1-5; lacking DNA, the TRBD1 call made by TCRdb goes unchecked. CDR1 is MNHEY and CDR2 is SMNVEV in the germline V gene (reference sequence). This CDR3 contains 16 residues. The chain's CDR3 is CASSSQGADFNQPQHF.

CDR3 region: CASSPGVRLINQPQHF. V gene TRBV6-2 or TRBV6-3 combines with J gene TRBJ1-5; TCRdb's D gene call, TRBD1, goes unchecked for lack of DNA. The germline V gene has CDR1 MNHEY and CDR2 SVGEGT. The CDR3 contains 16 residues.

This chain links TRBV28 with TRBJ2-7; TCRdb indicates TRBD2, and absent DNA this call remains unverified. The CDR3 runs to 18 residues. Germline loops: CDR1 MDHEN, CDR2 SYDVKM. The chain's CDR3 is CASGDPGLAGVFSYEQYF.

The chain is built from TRBV6-5 and TRBJ2-3; TCRdb's D call of TRBD2 is untestable without DNA. The CDR3 runs to 16 residues. The germline CDR1 and CDR2 sequences are MNHEY and SVGAGI. CDR3 loop: CASSKVAGGSGDTQYF.

V gene TRBV4-1 combines with J gene TRBJ2-5; no DNA is available, so the TRBD2 call from TCRdb remains unchecked. The germline gives CDR1 MGHRA, CDR2 YSYEKL. CDR3 length: 15 residues. The CDR3: CASSQLAGVTETQYF.

V is TRBV29-1 and J is TRBJ2-1; the TRBD1 assignment by TCRdb is unverifiable without DNA. The germline CDR1 and CDR2 sequences are SQVTM and ANQGSEA. The CDR3 length is 15 residues. CDR3 sequence reads: CSVETGGEIYNEQFF.

This sequence joins TRBV5-6 and TRBJ1-2. This CDR3 region has 13 residues. CDR1 SGHDT and CDR2 YYEEEE come from the germline V gene. The CDR3 sequence: CASSLGASAGYTF. The entire variable domain, with the rest obtained from reference TRBV5-6 and TRBJ1-2, is as follows: DAGVTQSPTHLIKTRGQQVTLRCSPKSGHDTVSWYQQALGQGPQFIFQYYEEEERQRGNFPDRFSGHQFPNYSSELNVNALLLGDSALYLCASSLGASAGYTFGSGTRLTVV.

The V gene is TRBV12-3 or TRBV12-4, the J gene TRBJ1-5; TCRdb's assignment of TRBD1 cannot be checked, as there is no DNA. This CDR3 is 15 amino acids long. CDR3 protein: CASSPSGLSNQPQHF.

The chain recombines TRBV5-1 with TRBJ2-7; TCRdb picks TRBD2, but there is no DNA to check that call. The length of the CDR3 is 15 residues. Germline V gene data show CDR1 as SGHRS and CDR2 as YFSETQ. CDR3 sequence: CASSPQSGGGYEQYF.